Presented here are 21 T cell receptor beta chains from one specimen sequenced in a study of CD8 T cells in Susac syndrome. Random hexamers primed reverse transcription of about 0.45 to 1 ug RNA. TCRdb re-called the immunoSEQ multiplex PCR reads with MiXCR, one entry per CDR3 protein. The sample includes hundreds of thousands of distinct CDR3 sequences, roughly 95% seen only once; the top ten take approximately 0.1%. Specimen: CD4+ T cells from PBMCs. The receptors here all came from a human donor with Susac syndrome.

This rearrangement joins TRBV10-3 to TRBJ2-6; D gene ambiguous. The ends were cut back, 8 bases at V and 4 bases at J, with 12 bases in the middle. The CDR3 has 14 amino acids. Germline CDR1 ENHRY, CDR2 SYGVKD. The CDR3 bases are TGTGCCATCGGCGAACTCGGGGGGGCCAACGTCCTGACTTTC. It codes for CAIGELGGANVLTF.

This chain connects TRBV28 to TRBJ2-4, with 7 bases identical to TRBD2. The CDR3 runs 14 residues. V trimming: 3 bases; J trimming: 3 bases; junction bases outside the gene matches: 2. Per germline, CDR1 MDHEN and CDR2 SYDVKM. Written as DNA, the CDR3 is TGTGCCAGCAGTTTTCGCGGGAGCAAAAACATTCAGTACTTC. The encoded protein is CASSFRGSKNIQYF.

The gene calls are TRBV7-9 and TRBJ2-5; TRBD2 is a possible D gene (5 bases). The CDR3 spans 14 residues. Trimming removed 3 bases at V and 1 base at J, with 9 bases between. Germline V gene sequence: CDR1 SEHNR, CDR2 FQNEAQ (reference sequence). In nucleotides, the CDR3 is TGTGCCAGCAGCTTCGAGGGCCTCCAAGAGACCCAGTACTTC. Its translation: CASSFEGLQETQYF.

The genes are TRBV25-1 and TRBJ1-2, with 7 nucleotides matching TRBD1. CDR1 and CDR2 (germline): MGHDK, SYGVNS. This CDR3 comprises 16 residues. After removal of 2 bases from V and 8 bases from J, the junction contained 14 bases not matched to a gene. Here the CDR3 DNA reads TGTGCCAGCAGTGAAGTCGATAGGGACAGCAATAGGGGCTACACCTTC. Translating it yields CASSEVDRDSNRGYTF.

This clonotype was observed once. The chain couples TRBV7-6 to TRBJ2-1; 10 positions match TRBD2. Germline loops: CDR1 SGHVS, CDR2 FNYEAQ. With 4 bases clipped from V and 7 bases from J, the junction kept 10 bases outside the gene matches. The CDR3 contains 16 residues. CDR3 residues: CASSSLLAGGGNEQFF. CDR3 bases: TGTGCCAGCAGCTCCCTATTAGCGGGAGGAGGGAATGAGCAGTTCTTC.

The chain joins TRBV7-2 to TRBJ1-5, with D possibly being TRBD1 (6 bases). Between the trimmed V and J ends, which lost 3 bases and 4 bases, there was a span of 13 bases. Germline-derived CDR1 and CDR2 are SGHTA and FQGNSA. This CDR3 has 15 residues. The CDR3 DNA is TGTGCCAGCAGCTTCAGGGGAGGAGCGAATCAGCCCCAGCATTTT. It encodes CASSFRGGANQPQHF.

The rearrangement uses TRBV4-1 and TRBJ2-5, with D possibly being TRBD2 (5 bases). The CDR3 runs 16 residues. The V end was cut by 8 bases, the J end by 1 base, with 20 bases between. The germline gives CDR1 MGHRA, CDR2 YSYEKL. The chain's CDR3 is CASPFGKALTQETQYF. As DNA, the CDR3 is TGCGCCAGCCCCTTCGGGAAAGCCCTGACCCAAGAGACCCAGTACTTC.

The table lists this clonotype with a count of one. The V and J genes are TRBV29-1 and TRBJ2-7; TRBD2 might be the D (6 bases). Germline V gene lookup returns CDR1 SQVTM and CDR2 ANQGSEA. This CDR3 has 13 residues. Trimming removed 7 bases at V and 2 bases at J, with 15 bases between. As DNA, the CDR3 is TGCAGCGCCTTACTGGCGGGGCCCTACGAGCAGTACTTC. As protein: CSALLAGPYEQYF.

The chain recombines TRBV7-9 with TRBJ2-6; D ambiguous. V lost 5 bases, J lost 1 base, and 6 bases lay in between. Germline V gene sequence: CDR1 SEHNR, CDR2 FQNEAQ (reference sequence). The length of the CDR3 is 14 residues. In nucleotides, the CDR3 is TGTGCCAGCAGCGAGCTGTCTGGGGCCAACGTCCTGACTTTC. Amino acids: CASSELSGANVLTF.

CDR3: CRQGAGELFF. For the CDR3, the DNA is TGCAGACAGGGGGCCGGGGAGCTGTTTTTT. The gene calls are TRBV29-1 and TRBJ2-2; TRBD1 matches at 8 bases. Germline V gene data show CDR1 as SQVTM and CDR2 as ANQGSEA. The CDR3 is 10 residues long.

CDR3 in amino acids: CASSPFRADQPQHF. The CDR3 nucleotides are TGTGCCAGCAGCCCCTTTAGGGCGGACCAGCCCCAGCATTTT. The rearrangement joins TRBV3-1 to TRBJ1-5; D call uncertain. The V end was cut by 4 bases, the J end by 7 bases, with 14 bases between. This CDR3 spans 14 amino acids. Germline V gene data show CDR1 as LGHDT and CDR2 as YNNKEL (reference sequence).

The chain has TRBV20-1 and TRBJ1-5; D perhaps matches TRBD1 (5 bases). CDR3 size: 14 residues. The germline V gene encodes CDR1 DFQATT and CDR2 SNEGSKA (reference sequence). The ends were cut back, 3 bases at V and 1 base at J, with 10 bases in the middle. The CDR3 bases are TGCAGTGCTAGCTCAGGGTCCAGCAATCAGCCCCAGCATTTT. Translation gives CSASSGSSNQPQHF.

V is TRBV12-3 or TRBV12-4 and J is TRBJ2-7; 11 bases match TRBD2. The CDR3 runs 17 residues. The V and J ends lost 5 bases and 3 bases, in that order; junction bases with no gene match: 12. Here the CDR3 reads CASSAAGTSGRYYEQYF. In DNA form, the CDR3 reads TGTGCCAGCAGTGCTGCCGGAACTAGCGGGAGATACTACGAGCAGTACTTC.

The chain employs TRBV29-1 and TRBJ1-5; D call uncertain. This CDR3 is 13 amino acids long. The germline CDR1 and CDR2 sequences are SQVTM and ANQGSEA. The V end lost 4 bases, the J end lost 6 bases, and 13 bases lay between the germline ends. In nucleotides, the CDR3 is TGCAGCGTTGTGGTCGGTTCGGGTCAGCCCCAGCATTTT. It codes for CSVVVGSGQPQHF.

This CDR3 is CASRSPQESYEQYF. CDR3 in DNA: TGCGCCAGCAGGTCCCCACAGGAGAGCTACGAGCAGTACTTC. This chain connects TRBV5-1 to TRBJ2-7; D might be TRBD1 (5 bases). This CDR3 has 14 residues. In germline, CDR1 is SGHRS, CDR2 YFSETQ. Trimming left V 5 bases short and J 3 bases short, with 15 bases between. Complete variable domain (other parts from reference TRBV5-1 and TRBJ2-7): KAGVTQTPRYLIKTRGQQVTLSCSPISGHRSVSWYQQTPGQGLQFLFEYFSETQRNKGNFPGRFSGRQFSNSRSEMNVSTLELGDSALYLCASRSPQESYEQYFGPGTRLTVT.

The gene calls are TRBV6-5 and TRBJ2-1; 8 bases align to TRBD1. CDR1 MNHEY and CDR2 SVGAGI come from the germline V gene. V shed 5 bases, J shed 5 bases, and the junction held 8 bases outside the gene matches. The CDR3 covers 15 residues. The CDR3 bases are TGTGCCAGCAGTCCGCGGGACAGGCTCAACAATGAGCAGTTCTTC. Residues: CASSPRDRLNNEQFF.

The chain links TRBV9 to TRBJ2-6; D possibly uses TRBD1 or TRBD2 (6 bases each). CDR3 size: 16 residues. Germline assignment: CDR1 SGDLS and CDR2 YYNGEE. The V gene lost 4 bases and the J gene lost 3 bases, with 14 bases spanning the gap. In DNA form, the CDR3 reads TGTGCCAGCAGCCCCAGTCGGGGGCTTGGGGCCAACGTCCTGACTTTC. Encoded protein: CASSPSRGLGANVLTF.

The gene calls are TRBV19 and TRBJ2-5; 7 bases map to TRBD1. Germline V gene data show CDR1 as LNHDA and CDR2 as SQIVND (reference sequence). Trimming cost V 4 bases and J 1 base; bases outside gene matches: 6. The CDR3 totals 15 residues. The CDR3 coding sequence is TGTGCCAGTAGTACAGGGGGAAATATCCAAGAGACCCAGTACTTC. This codes for CASSTGGNIQETQYF.

This clonotype was observed once. The gene calls are TRBV29-1 and TRBJ1-1; tentatively, D is TRBD1 (5 bases). V lost 4 bases, J lost 4 bases, and 13 bases lay in between. This CDR3 region has 13 residues. Looked up from germline, CDR1 is SQVTM and CDR2 is ANQGSEA. The CDR3 nucleotides read TGCAGCGTTGGGGTAGGGGAAGGCACTGAAGCTTTCTTT. Protein: CSVGVGEGTEAFF. The full variable domain, in which reference TRBV29-1 and TRBJ1-1 provide the parts outside the CDR3, is SAVISQKPSRDICQRGTSLTIQCQVDSQVTMMFWYRQQPGQSLTLIATANQGSEATYESGFVIDKFPISRPNLTFSTLTVSNMSPEDSSIYLCSVGVGEGTEAFFGQGTRLTVV.

This chain connects TRBV29-1 to TRBJ1-3; D not certain. The CDR3 has 13 amino acids. Trimming pared 4 bases from V and 0 bases from J, leaving 7 bases between. Germline-derived CDR1 and CDR2 are SQVTM and ANQGSEA. CDR3 residues: CSVVDASGNTIYF. The DNA for the CDR3 is TGCAGCGTTGTTGATGCCTCTGGAAACACCATATATTTT.

V usage is TRBV20-1 and J usage is TRBJ2-7; 7 bases agree with TRBD2. The V gene's germline CDR1 is DFQATT and CDR2 SNEGSKA (reference sequence). V shed 0 bases, J shed 5 bases, and the junction held 10 bases outside the gene matches. The CDR3 spans 15 residues. The CDR3 is CSARDEAGAGDEQYF. The CDR3 DNA sequence: TGCAGTGCTAGAGATGAGGCGGGAGCCGGCGACGAGCAGTACTTC.